This is a list of T cell receptor beta chains from one sample in a study of blood T cells in healthy people across ages. One entry per CDR3 protein results from TCRdb running MiXCR on the 5' RACE reads. The repertoire holds 950,000 to 1,200,000 distinct CDR3 sequences, with roughly two fifths as singletons. Sample: blood. All receptors come from a man aged 18 to 35 in good health. Both conserved end residues are part of each CDR3. The D gene is left open where the match is weak. Size is omitted from some rows. Given values are once, few, many or a class for expanded clones.

j_call d_call clone_size v_call cdr3_length cdr3_nt cdr3_aa
TRBJ1-2 - - TRBV14 13 TGTGCCAGCAGCCAAGCCCCTGGGAATGGCCACACCTTC CASSQAPGNGHTF
TRBJ1-1 - few TRBV28 14 TGTGCCAGCAGTTGGGGGGATGAGGGCACTGAAGCTTTCTTT CASSWGDEGTEAFF
TRBJ2-2 TRBD1 - TRBV20-1 15 TGCAGTGCTAGGAGGGACAGACCTAACACCGGGGAGCTGTTTTTT CSARRDRPNTGELFF
TRBJ2-2 TRBD1 - TRBV6-1 17 TGTGCCAGCAGTAAACGGACAGGGCGAACGAACACCGGGGAGCTGTTTTTT CASSKRTGRTNTGELFF
TRBJ2-7 TRBD2 - TRBV6-5 15 TGTGCCAGCAGCCGTAGCGGGAATCCCTACAATGAGCAGTACTTC CASSRSGNPYNEQYF
TRBJ2-2 - - TRBV13 15 TGTGCCAGCAGCTTAGAGGGAGGGAACACCGGGGAGCTGTTTTTT CASSLEGGNTGELFF
TRBJ1-2 - - TRBV4-3 15 TGCGCCAGCAGCCAAGATGTCGCGGGGAACTATGGCTACACCTTC CASSQDVAGNYGYTF
TRBJ2-5 TRBD2 few TRBV4-2 17 TGTGCCAGCAGCCGAGAGACTAGCGGGGCGATACAAGAGACCCAGTACTTC CASSRETSGAIQETQYF
TRBJ1-1 - - TRBV4-2 18 TGTGCCAGCAGCCAAGAATTGCCAGGGGACGTAGGGAACACTGAAGCTTTCTTT CASSQELPGDVGNTEAFF
TRBJ1-1 - few TRBV3-1 12 TGTGCCAGCAGCCAAGTTCAGGGAGTAGCTTTCTTT CASSQVQGVAFF
TRBJ1-6 - - TRBV10-3 12 TGTGCCATCAGTGGACTCGATTCACCCCTCCACTTT CAISGLDSPLHF
TRBJ2-7 TRBD1 many TRBV27 15 TGTGCCAGCAGTTTACAAAGGGACAGGGGAAGGGAGCAGTACTTC CASSLQRDRGREQYF
TRBJ2-3 - - TRBV7-6 13 TGTGCCAGCAGCTTAATAGCCACAGATACGCAGTATTTT CASSLIATDTQYF
TRBJ2-2 TRBD1 - TRBV2 15 TGTGCCAGCAGTGAAGGGCAGGGGGCAGACGGGGAGCTGTTTTTT CASSEGQGADGELFF